This T cell receptor (beta chain) was profiled in a study of post-analysis software for immune sequencing data. Overall study context: Some patients lacked subtype; others had relapsing-remitting, secondary progressive or progressive-relapsing disease.

The germline V and J ends were trimmed by 5 bases and 11 bases, with 15 bases remaining between them. This CDR3 is built from 11 residues. Germline V CDR1 and CDR2: DFQATT, SNEGSKA (reference sequence). General observations from the study: Comparison of patients with controls showed about 5 TRBV segments more frequent in patients, TRBV5-6, TRBV5-1 and TRBV20-1 among them. Pronounced co-clustering by F measure was evident among identically batched samples.

TCR beta cDNA libraries had unique molecular identifiers. TCRdb reprocessed the PCR reads via MiXCR and lists one record per CDR3 protein. The table lists over 250,000 distinct CDR3 sequences, approximately 34% of them singletons. This clonotype showed up just a few times. Its antigen remains unidentified. The chain couples TRBV20-1 to TRBJ2-5, with D perhaps matching TRBD2 (5 bases). Sequencing was carried out using blood. The origin of this receptor is a girl aged 5 to 17 with multiple sclerosis. CDR3 in amino acids: CSAAGGWEQYF. Here the CDR3 DNA reads TGCAGTGCTGCCGGTGGGTGGGAGCAGTACTTC.